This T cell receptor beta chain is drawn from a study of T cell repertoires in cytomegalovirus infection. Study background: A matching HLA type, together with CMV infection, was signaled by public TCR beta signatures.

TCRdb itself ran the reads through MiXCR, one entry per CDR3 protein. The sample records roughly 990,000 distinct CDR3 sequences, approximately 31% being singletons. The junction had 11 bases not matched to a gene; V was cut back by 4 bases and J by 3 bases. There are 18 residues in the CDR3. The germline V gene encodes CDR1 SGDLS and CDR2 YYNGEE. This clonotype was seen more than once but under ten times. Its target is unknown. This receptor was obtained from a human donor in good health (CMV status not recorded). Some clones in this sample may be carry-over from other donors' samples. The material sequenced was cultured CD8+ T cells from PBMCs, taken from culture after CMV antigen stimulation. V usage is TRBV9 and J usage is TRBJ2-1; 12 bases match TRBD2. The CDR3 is CASSFGLAGPDLYNEQFF. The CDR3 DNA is TGTGCCAGCAGCTTCGGACTAGCGGGGCCTGACCTCTACAATGAGCAGTTCTTC.